The 17 T cell receptor beta chains reported below all come from one sample, sequenced in a study of blood T cell repertoires in COVID-19. Profiling relied on immunoSEQ multiplex PCR, and the TCRdb table lists in-frame clones only, not all of them. The sample records tens of thousands of clones, 80% to 95% being singletons. Sequences were obtained from peripheral blood. The source is a human donor in a cohort sampled during active COVID-19.

The chain links TRBV27 to TRBJ2-5; 8 nucleotides line up with TRBD1. Germline V gives CDR1 MNHEY, CDR2 SMNVEV (reference sequence). The CDR3 is made up of 14 amino acids. Germline trimming cut 6 bases from V and 7 bases from J; bases unmatched to any gene: 10. CDR3 nucleotide sequence: TGTGCCAGCAGCACCCGACAGGGGTTGGGGACCCAGTACTTC. Its translation is CASSTRQGLGTQYF.

The CDR3 region has the DNA TGTGCCAGCACGGTTGCGGGAGTCGGGGAGACCCAGTACTTC. This codes for CASTVAGVGETQYF. The chain joins TRBV2 to TRBJ2-5, with 7 bases identical to TRBD2. With V trimmed by 7 bases and J by 5 bases, 10 bases remained unmatched. The CDR3 totals 14 residues. CDR1 SNHLY and CDR2 FYNNEI come from the germline V gene.

This clone has just one count. The chain has TRBV9 and TRBJ2-3; D remains ambiguous. V dropped 0 bases and J dropped 2 bases, with 7 bases sitting between them. The CDR3 consists of 14 residues. CDR1 SGDLS and CDR2 YYNGEE come from the germline V gene. DNA of the CDR3: TGTGCCAGCAGCGTAGATCCTAACACAGATACGCAGTATTTT. This sequence encodes CASSVDPNTDTQYF.

The chain combines TRBV15 with TRBJ2-3; TRBD2 agrees at 7 bases. The ends lost 2 bases at V and 6 bases at J; junction bases unmatched: 5. This CDR3 is built from 14 residues. Germline V gene data show CDR1 as LNHNV and CDR2 as YYDKDF (reference sequence). The CDR3 nucleotides are TGTGCCACCAGCAGACTGAGAGCGGGGGATACGCAGTATTTT. This sequence encodes CATSRLRAGDTQYF.

The CDR3 region is CASSYLWGQGETQYF. The CDR3 DNA reads TGTGCCAGCAGTTACCTATGGGGACAGGGTGAGACCCAGTACTTC. V usage is TRBV5-4 and J usage is TRBJ2-5; 9 positions agree with TRBD1. The V and J ends lost 5 bases and 5 bases, in that order; junction bases with no gene match: 10. The CDR3 spans 15 residues. Germline V lookup: CDR1 SGHNT, CDR2 YYREEE (reference sequence).

The V call is TRBV20-1, the J call TRBJ2-2; D may be TRBD2 (5 bases). This CDR3 spans 11 amino acids. The V and J ends lost 5 bases and 6 bases respectively, with 7 bases between them. Germline CDR1 DFQATT, CDR2 SNEGSKA (reference sequence). The CDR3 protein is CSAHSAGELFF. CDR3 nucleotides: TGCAGTGCTCATAGCGCCGGGGAGCTGTTTTTT.

The V call is TRBV28, the J call TRBJ1-4; a possible D gene is TRBD1 (5 bases). The CDR3 runs 14 residues. V dropped 3 bases and J dropped 7 bases, with 12 bases sitting between them. CDR1 and CDR2 (germline): MDHEN, SYDVKM. DNA for the CDR3: TGTGCCAGCAGTTTTCAGGGATTTGGTGAAAAACTGTTTTTT. Translation: CASSFQGFGEKLFF. Supplemented by reference TRBV28 and TRBJ1-4, the full variable domain reads DVKVTQSSRYLVKRTGEKVFLECVQDMDHENMFWYRQDPGLGLRLIYFSYDVKMKEKGDIPEGYSVSREKKERFSLILESASTNQTSMYLCASSFQGFGEKLFFGSGTQLSVL.

The chain recombines TRBV4-2 with TRBJ2-7; 7 bases are shared with TRBD1. The germline V gene has CDR1 LGHNA and CDR2 YNFKEQ. J lost 6 bases, V lost 3 bases, and 8 bases had no gene match. The length of the CDR3 is 14 residues. Here the CDR3 reads CASSQDRLTAEQYF. DNA for the CDR3: TGTGCCAGCAGCCAGGACAGGCTCACAGCCGAGCAGTACTTC.

The chain employs TRBV7-3 and TRBJ2-3, with 12 bases that match TRBD2. J gave up 0 bases and V 5 bases, and 3 bases lay outside the gene matches. This CDR3 spans 16 amino acids. CDR1 is SGHTA, CDR2 FQGTGA, per germline. This CDR3 is CASSLGTSGSTDTQYF. The DNA of the CDR3 is TGTGCCAGCAGCCTCGGGACTAGCGGGAGCACAGATACGCAGTATTTT.

The chain employs TRBV6-2 or TRBV6-3 and TRBJ2-3; TRBD2 matches at 9 bases. The CDR3 totals 15 residues. The germline V gene encodes CDR1 MNHEY and CDR2 SVGEGT. J gave up 2 bases and V 6 bases, and 6 bases lay outside the gene matches. CDR3 in DNA: TGTGCCAGCAGCGACCTAGCGGGATACACAGATACGCAGTATTTT. It yields the protein CASSDLAGYTDTQYF.

V usage is TRBV6-4 and J usage is TRBJ2-3, with 9 bases that match TRBD1. The CDR3 spans 15 residues. V lost 4 bases, J lost 3 bases, and 5 bases stayed unmatched. Germline V gives CDR1 MRHNA, CDR2 SNTAGT. This CDR3 is CASSAGTGSTDTQYF. Here the CDR3 DNA reads TGTGCCAGCAGTGCAGGGACAGGGTCAACAGATACGCAGTATTTT.

The chain combines TRBV27 with TRBJ1-6, with D maybe TRBD1 (5 bases). The CDR3 runs to 15 residues. Germline V gene lookup returns CDR1 MNHEY and CDR2 SMNVEV (reference sequence). The V end was cut by 5 bases, the J end by 7 bases, with 15 bases between. DNA for the CDR3: TGTGCCAGCAGTCAACTGGGGGGTAGAAATTCACCCCTCCACTTT. Its translation is CASSQLGGRNSPLHF.

The chain carries TRBV18 and TRBJ2-7; 12 bases are shared with TRBD2. The CDR3 covers 15 residues. Germline CDR1 is KGHSH and CDR2 is LQKENI. Trimming at V came to 5 bases and at J to 3 bases, leaving 5 bases not matched to a gene. As DNA, the CDR3 is TGTGCCAGCTCAACGGGACTAGCGGGCCTCTACGAGCAGTACTTC. Translation gives CASSTGLAGLYEQYF.

The chain uses TRBV6-5 and TRBJ1-6; D is perhaps TRBD1 (5 bases). Germline CDR1 is MNHEY and CDR2 is SVGAGI. Trimming shortened V by 4 bases and J by 8 bases, and 9 bases separated the two germline ends. The CDR3 is made up of 13 amino acids. CDR3 sequence reads: CASSSGYDSPLHF. The CDR3 DNA follows: TGTGCCAGCAGTTCAGGGTACGATTCACCCCTCCACTTT.

The chain employs TRBV11-3 and TRBJ1-2, with D maybe TRBD1 (5 bases). The CDR3 contains 16 residues. V gave up 3 bases and J gave up 5 bases, with 19 bases separating them. Germline values: CDR1 SGHNT, CDR2 YENEEA. For the CDR3, the DNA is TGTGCCAGCAGCTTTCCCCGACGACAGTCACTATATGGCTACACCTTC. Translated, it gives CASSFPRRQSLYGYTF.

This rearrangement joins TRBV29-1 to TRBJ2-1, with a possible D match to TRBD2 (6 bases). There are 16 residues in the CDR3. Deletions cut 0 bases from V and 3 bases from J, with 15 bases between. Germline-derived CDR1 and CDR2 are SQVTM and ANQGSEA. CDR3 sequence: CSVEDGNSGYYNEQFF. The DNA for the CDR3 is TGCAGCGTTGAAGATGGTAATAGCGGTTACTACAATGAGCAGTTCTTC.

This chain joins TRBV28 and TRBJ1-1; 7 bases align to TRBD1. The length of the CDR3 is 14 residues. Germline CDR1 reads MDHEN; CDR2 reads SYDVKM. With V trimmed by 1 base and J by 7 bases, 6 bases remained unmatched. The CDR3 bases are TGTGCCAGCAGTTTATCCCTCGACAGGGATGAAGCTTTCTTT. Its protein is CASSLSLDRDEAFF.